Below, 29 T cell receptor beta chains from the same sample are listed, as sequenced in a study of metastatic and nonmetastatic thyroid tumors. TCRdb reprocessed the PCR reads via MiXCR. The sample yields more than 40,000 clones, 16% seen once. All patients reached thyroid surgery having received no treatment beforehand. Sequenced input: blood. The receptors come from a female donor with papillary thyroid cancer or a benign thyroid nodule (not recorded which). Some clones in this sample may be carry-over from other donors' samples.

This clone came up many times. CDR3 DNA: TGCGCCAGCAGCTTGGCCCAGGGAACAACCGGGGAGCTGTTTTTT. Encoded protein: CASSLAQGTTGELFF. The chain is built from TRBV5-1 and TRBJ2-2; possible D gene TRBD1, 5 bases. Germline CDR1 SGHRS, CDR2 YFSETQ. V was pared by 0 bases and J by 5 bases, with 11 bases between. CDR3 length: 15 residues.

This clone showed up many times. The chain recombines TRBV9 with TRBJ2-2, with D possibly being TRBD1 (5 bases). The germline V and J ends were trimmed by 3 bases and 1 base, with 16 bases remaining between them. The CDR3 has 17 residues. In germline, CDR1 is SGDLS, CDR2 YYNGEE. The CDR3 reads CASSEQRDSMNTGELFF. The CDR3 DNA reads as TGTGCCAGCAGCGAGCAAAGAGACAGCATGAACACCGGGGAGCTGTTTTTT.

This clone came up many times. The chain is built from TRBV19 and TRBJ1-5, with 9 bases matching TRBD1. The germline gives CDR1 LNHDA, CDR2 SQIVND (reference sequence). The length of the CDR3 is 15 residues. After removal of 10 bases from V and 5 bases from J, the junction contained 12 bases not matched to a gene. DNA of the CDR3: TGTGCCACCACCCCCGGGACAGGGCTCGATCAGCCCCAGCATTTT. The encoded protein is CATTPGTGLDQPQHF. Combining the CDR3 with reference TRBV19 and TRBJ1-5 gives the whole variable domain DGGITQSPKYLFRKEGQNVTLSCEQNLNHDAMYWYRQDPGQGLRLIYYSQIVNDFQKGDIAEGYSVSREKKESFPLTVTSAQKNPTAFYLCATTPGTGLDQPQHFGDGTRLSIL.

With respect to this clone: The missing conserved phenylalanine or tryptophan at the end of this CDR3 makes a read error likely. The gene calls are TRBV20-1 and TRBJ1-2; no clear D. Per germline, CDR1 DFQATT and CDR2 SNEGSKA (reference sequence). V was trimmed by 6 bases and J by 4 bases, leaving 15 bases between them. CDR3 length: 13 amino acids. The CDR3 DNA is TGCAGTGCCAGTCCGCGACGGGGCTATGGCTACACCTTA. Amino acids: CSASPRRGYGYTL.

A single count supports this clone. V gene TRBV7-2 combines with J gene TRBJ1-2; 10 bases line up with TRBD1. Germline V CDR1 and CDR2: SGHTA, FQGNSA. The V gene end was trimmed by 0 bases and the J gene end by 7 bases; junction bases not matched to a gene: 8. The CDR3 is made up of 16 amino acids. The CDR3 coding sequence is TGTGCCAGCAGCTTAGCCCATTTGACAGGGGGCGGTGGCTACACCTTC. This sequence encodes CASSLAHLTGGGGYTF.

In its sample, this clone is medium-sized. The rearrangement uses TRBV28 and TRBJ2-7; TRBD1 agrees at 9 bases. V shed 2 bases and J 6 bases; nucleotides not matched to a gene: 8. This CDR3 region has 15 residues. CDR1 is MDHEN and CDR2 is SYDVKM in the germline V gene. CDR3 region: CASSLRGQGYSEQYF. The DNA of the CDR3 is TGTGCCAGCAGTTTACGAGGACAGGGGTACTCCGAGCAGTACTTC.

Many counts were recorded for this clone. This sequence joins TRBV5-5 and TRBJ1-2; D unclear. The CDR3 spans 14 residues. Trimming took 4 bases from V and 4 from J, leaving 14 bases between them. The germline V gene has CDR1 SGHKS and CDR2 YYEKEE (reference sequence). The CDR3 loop reads CASSAGSGGYGYTF. Written as DNA, the CDR3 is TGTGCCAGCAGCGCCGGGTCGGGCGGCTATGGCTACACCTTC.

As concerns this clone: The junction departs from the called germline gene at one end, perhaps through a read error. The chain couples TRBV2 to TRBJ2-7; D not resolved. This CDR3 is built from 13 residues. CDR1 is SNHLY and CDR2 is FYNNEI in the germline V gene. The CDR3 loop is CASSKVSSYEKYF. As DNA, the CDR3 is TGTGCCAGCAGTAAAGTGAGCTCATACGAGAAGTACTTC.

This clone has a count of ten or more. This may be a read error, as it is one base from a much larger clone. Other nucleotide sequences in the sample specify the same CDR3. The V and J genes are TRBV28 and TRBJ2-7, with D perhaps being TRBD1 or TRBD2 (5 bases each). Between the trimmed V and J ends, which lost 6 bases and 6 bases, there was a span of 12 bases. The CDR3 loop spans 12 amino acids. Germline values: CDR1 MDHEN, CDR2 SYDVKM. The CDR3 nucleotides read TGTGCCAGCAGCCCTTCGGGGCGCGAGCAGTACTTC. This gives the protein CASSPSGREQYF.

This clone was detected ten times or more. This sample includes further DNA sequences coding for the same CDR3. The chain has TRBV20-1 and TRBJ2-2; D perhaps matches TRBD1 (5 bases). V gave up 3 bases and J gave up 7 bases, with 15 bases separating them. The CDR3 contains 14 residues. Germline loops: CDR1 DFQATT, CDR2 SNEGSKA (reference sequence). CDR3 sequence: CSASGQGEDGELFF. The CDR3 nucleotides read TGCAGTGCTAGTGGACAAGGGGAAGACGGGGAGCTGTTTTTT.

In this sample, this clone turned up many times. This chain joins TRBV10-2 and TRBJ2-7; maybe TRBD1 (5 bases). Germline V gene data show CDR1 as WSHSY and CDR2 as SAAADI. CDR3 length: 12 residues. Between the trimmed V and J ends, which lost 2 bases and 4 bases, there was a span of 6 bases. DNA of the CDR3: TGCGCCAGCAGTGAGCGGACATACGAGCAGTACTTC. This translates into CASSERTYEQYF.

This clone has a count of ten or more. This chain connects TRBV20-1 to TRBJ1-4, with TRBD1 identical over 7 bases. The CDR3 loop spans 14 amino acids. V lost 3 bases and J lost 10; bases outside the gene matches: 11. Germline V gene sequence: CDR1 DFQATT, CDR2 SNEGSKA (reference sequence). CDR3 sequence reads: CSARGQIDLGKLFF. The CDR3 DNA reads TGCAGTGCTAGGGGACAGATCGATCTTGGAAAACTGTTTTTT.

This clone was found many times. Other DNA sequences in this specimen translate into the identical CDR3. The chain is built from TRBV7-2 and TRBJ2-5, with TRBD2 identical over 10 bases. CDR3 size: 16 residues. CDR1 and CDR2 (germline): SGHTA, FQGNSA. With 1 base clipped from V and 5 bases from J, the junction kept 7 bases outside the gene matches. CDR3 loop: CASSLDLAGARETQYF. CDR3 nucleotide sequence: TGTGCCAGCAGCTTAGACCTAGCGGGAGCCAGGGAGACCCAGTACTTC.

This clone was found many times. V gene TRBV20-1 combines with J gene TRBJ1-2; 7 bases are shared with TRBD1. The CDR3 contains 13 residues. J gave up 5 bases and V 6 bases, and 9 bases lay outside the gene matches. Germline CDR1 reads DFQATT; CDR2 reads SNEGSKA (reference sequence). The CDR3 spells CSAAGGRFYGYTF. The CDR3 nucleotides are TGCAGTGCGGCAGGGGGGAGGTTTTATGGCTACACCTTC.

This clone was seen a handful of times. The rearrangement joins TRBV12-3 or TRBV12-4 to TRBJ2-7; TRBD2 agrees at 7 bases. The J segment lost 5 bases and the V segment lost 3 bases, leaving 7 bases of the junction unmatched. The CDR3 totals 14 residues. The CDR3, as DNA: TGTGCCAGCAGTTTTGGGGGGGGAATCCACGAGCAGTACTTC. Protein: CASSFGGGIHEQYF.

This clone was seen more than once but under ten times. The genes are TRBV2 and TRBJ2-7; 8 bases map to TRBD1. The CDR3 totals 15 residues. Germline CDR1 and CDR2: SNHLY and FYNNEI. Trimming at V came to 5 bases and at J to 0 bases, leaving 6 bases not matched to a gene. CDR3 loop: CASSYRDRPSYEQYF. CDR3 nucleotide sequence: TGTGCCAGCAGTTACCGGGACAGGCCCTCCTACGAGCAGTACTTC.

This clone was observed many times. CDR3 residues: CASSLMSFGAGFEKLFF. The CDR3 nucleotides read TGTGCCAGCAGTTTAATGTCGTTTGGGGCAGGGTTTGAAAAACTGTTTTTT. The chain has TRBV28 and TRBJ1-4; D perhaps matches TRBD1 (5 bases). Germline V gene lookup returns CDR1 MDHEN and CDR2 SYDVKM. V gave up 2 bases and J gave up 7 bases, with 20 bases separating them. CDR3 length equals 17 residues.

This clone was recorded only once. The J gene is TRBJ2-3, the V gene TRBV4-2, with 15 bases lining up with TRBD2. This CDR3 is built from 17 residues. V lost 5 bases, J lost 3 bases, and 6 bases stayed unmatched. CDR1 is LGHNA and CDR2 is YNFKEQ in the germline V gene. The CDR3 loop is CASSIDGLAGGTDTQYF. The CDR3 DNA follows: TGTGCCAGCAGCATCGACGGACTAGCGGGAGGGACAGATACGCAGTATTTT.

This clone was recorded many times. Germline is not matched at one junction end, which may reflect a read error. Other DNA variants within this sample encode the same CDR3. The chain joins TRBV6-1 to TRBJ1-1; D uncertain. This CDR3 region has 13 residues. Germline assignment: CDR1 MNHNS and CDR2 SASEGT. Here the CDR3 DNA reads TGTGCCAGCAGGCGAGTCCTGAACACTGAGGCTTTCTTT. Translating it yields CASRRVLNTEAFF.

This clone was seen at least ten times. This chain joins TRBV11-2 and TRBJ2-2; weak D call: TRBD2 (7 bases). V gave up 0 bases and J gave up 6 bases, with 14 bases separating them. The V gene's germline CDR1 is SGHAT and CDR2 FQNNGV. The CDR3 totals 16 residues. The CDR3 sequence: CASSLEGAGVAGELFF. DNA for the CDR3: TGTGCCAGCAGCTTAGAGGGGGCGGGAGTAGCCGGGGAGCTGTTTTTT.

The V call is TRBV6-2 or TRBV6-3, the J call TRBJ2-1; TRBD2 matches at 8 bases. V dropped 2 bases and J dropped 4; count of bases not matched to a gene: 7. The CDR3 has 16 amino acids. The germline V gene has CDR1 MNHEY and CDR2 SVGEGT. The CDR3 bases are TGTGCCAGCAGTTACCGGGGTAGCGGGGTTTACAATGAGCAGTTCTTC. Translated: CASSYRGSGVYNEQFF.

The chain joins TRBV24-1 to TRBJ2-5; D could derive from TRBD1 or TRBD2 (5 bases each). The length of the CDR3 is 12 residues. From germline, CDR1 is KGHDR and CDR2 SFDVKD. CDR3 DNA sequence: TGTTCCCCCGCCGGGGCCCAAGAGACCCAGTACTTC. It is translated as CSPAGAQETQYF.

There are a few counts of this clone. V gene TRBV19 combines with J gene TRBJ1-5; D gene unclear. Germline CDR1 and CDR2: LNHDA and SQIVND (reference sequence). CDR3 length: 14 residues. Between the trimmed V and J ends, which lost 3 bases and 7 bases, there was a span of 13 bases. In nucleotides, the CDR3 is TGTGCCAGTAGTATCGAGGCCCGGAGGCAGCCCCAGCATTTT. Amino acid sequence: CASSIEARRQPQHF.

This clone was recorded at least ten times. The chain carries TRBV6-1 and TRBJ1-3, with TRBD1 matching 8 bases. The V gene end was trimmed by 8 bases and the J gene end by 4 bases; junction bases not matched to a gene: 10. CDR1 and CDR2 (germline): MNHNS, SASEGT. The CDR3 sequence is 15 residues long. DNA of the CDR3: TGTGCCAGCCACCTAGGACAGGGCGACGGAAACACCATATATTTT. This codes for CASHLGQGDGNTIYF.

The sample holds many counts of this clone. V is TRBV28 and J is TRBJ2-1, with 7 bases lining up with TRBD1. J lost 8 bases, V lost 3 bases, and 7 bases had no gene match. Germline CDR1 MDHEN, CDR2 SYDVKM. This CDR3 has 14 residues. CDR3 residues: CASSFPGTDDEQFF. The CDR3 DNA is TGTGCCAGCAGTTTCCCTGGGACAGACGATGAGCAGTTCTTC.

The V and J genes are TRBV6-1 and TRBJ1-2; the match to TRBD1 covers 8 bases. This CDR3 contains 13 residues. The V gene end was trimmed by 3 bases and the J gene end by 7 bases; junction bases not matched to a gene: 4. The germline gives CDR1 MNHNS, CDR2 SASEGT. CDR3 DNA sequence: TGTGCCAGCAGTGAGGGACAGGCGAGTGGCTACACCTTC. Translation gives CASSEGQASGYTF.

This clone was detected ten times or more. The chain's CDR3 is CASSQEVVSITGELFF. The CDR3 region has the DNA TGTGCCAGCAGCCAAGAGGTTGTCAGTATTACCGGGGAGCTGTTTTTT. J is TRBJ2-2 and V is TRBV4-2; D is uncertain. CDR1 LGHNA and CDR2 YNFKEQ come from the germline V gene. Trimming removed 0 bases from V and 5 bases from J, with 13 bases in between. The CDR3 consists of 16 residues.

This clone was observed many times. The V gene is TRBV5-1, the J gene TRBJ2-1, with 10 bases fitting TRBD1. The CDR3 covers 14 residues. Germline assignment: CDR1 SGHRS and CDR2 YFSETQ. V dropped 9 bases and J dropped 9; count of bases not matched to a gene: 12. Here the CDR3 DNA reads TGCGCCACCAAACCGGGACAGGGGCTTAGTGAGCAGTTCTTC. Translation gives CATKPGQGLSEQFF.

There are many counts of this clone. The chain has TRBV6-5 and TRBJ1-2, with D unresolved. V lost 0 bases, J lost 0 bases, and 8 bases lay in between. Germline V gene lookup returns CDR1 MNHEY and CDR2 SVGAGI. CDR3 size: 15 residues. CDR3 region: CASSYSRPPNYGYTF. Written as DNA, the CDR3 is TGTGCCAGCAGTTACTCGAGGCCCCCTAACTATGGCTACACCTTC.